This T cell receptor (beta chain) emerged from a study of T cells in Graves' hyperthyroidism and ophthalmopathy. This clonotype was recorded many times. The CDR3 regions of TCR beta were amplified from RNA transcripts. HTBI primers were the set used in a first-round RT-PCR of the TCR CDR3. MiXCR, applied by TCRdb to the multiplex PCR reads, yields one record per CDR3 protein. The sample consists of about half a million distinct CDR3 sequences, approximately 25% of them appearing once. This CDR3 is 14 amino acids long. V shed 7 bases, J shed 0 bases, and the junction held 3 bases outside the gene matches. Per the germline V gene, CDR1 is MNHEY and CDR2 is SMNVEV (reference sequence).

The V and J genes are TRBV27 and TRBJ2-4; 7 bases agree with TRBD1. The sequenced sample consisted of blood. This TCR was recovered from a woman younger than 45 with Graves' ophthalmopathy. The DNA of the CDR3 is TGTGCCAGCAAAGACAGGGTAGCCAAAAACATTCAGTACTTC. Protein sequence: CASKDRVAKNIQYF.